Given below is one T cell receptor (beta chain) in context. Its antigen is still unknown. This CDR3 is 16 amino acids long. V gave up 1 base and J gave up 4 bases; unmatched junction bases: 7. CDR1 and CDR2 from the germline V gene are SGHAT and FQNNGV. The data belong to a study of cytomegalovirus exposure and HLA in healthy donors. Notes on the study in general: Among TCR beta chains, those listed as cytomegalovirus-associated numbered over 150. Sequencing likely produced, as an artifact, a cluster of highly shared sequence variants.

Both 60 Vbeta primers and 13 Jbeta primers went into the PCR. Profiled with immunoSEQ multiplex PCR; TCRdb holds only in-frame clones, not every one. This repertoire shows about 120,000 clones, roughly four fifths found once; its top ten account for approximately 3.5%. This TCR derives from a woman younger than 45 in good health and CMV-seropositive. The V call is TRBV11-2, the J call TRBJ2-7; the match to TRBD2 covers 10 bases. The sample comprised PBMCs. This chain's CDR3 is CASSLVLGLASYEQYF. CDR3 DNA: TGTGCCAGCAGCTTAGTCTTGGGACTAGCGAGTTACGAGCAGTACTTC.